The 16 T cell receptor beta chains below were found in one sample sequenced in a study of vaccination and CD4 T cells after COVID-19. The treatment here: approximately nine-day PBMC culture with coronavirus spike peptide pools or control peptides (ViraFEST assay). For these TCRs, the target antigens are not known. Sequencing of DNA taken from cultured CD4+ T cells relied on the Oncomine TCR Beta short-read assay. TCRdb re-derived calls from the PCR reads in MiXCR, one entry per CDR3 protein. Of 13,000 or so distinct CDR3 sequences in the sample, about 74% were seen once. The sample was CD4+ T cells from blood, cultured in vitro. The receptor set was obtained from a human donor who had recovered from COVID-19.

The chain uses TRBV6-2 or TRBV6-3 and TRBJ2-7, with 7 bases identical to TRBD2. Trimming removed 5 bases from V and 6 bases from J; junction bases left unmatched: 7. This CDR3 is 13 amino acids long. Germline CDR1 is MNHEY and CDR2 is SVGEGT. CDR3 in amino acids: CASSTRTRREQYF. The CDR3 region has the DNA TGTGCCAGCAGTACCCGGACTAGACGCGAGCAGTACTTC.

The V gene is TRBV5-1, the J gene TRBJ2-3; TRBD2 might be the D (6 bases). Looked up from germline, CDR1 is SGHRS and CDR2 is YFSETQ. CDR3 size: 14 residues. V was clipped by 6 bases and J by 4 bases, with 15 bases between them. The CDR3 region is CASTLGGPADTQYF. CDR3 DNA: TGCGCCAGCACCTTAGGAGGGCCCGCAGATACGCAGTATTTT.

The rearrangement joins TRBV6-1 to TRBJ1-1; the D is unclear. V lost 2 bases, J lost 0 bases, and 10 bases lay in between. CDR1 is MNHNS, CDR2 SASEGT, per germline. The CDR3 loop spans 15 amino acids. CDR3 residues: CASSESWGVNTEAFF. CDR3 bases: TGTGCCAGCAGTGAATCGTGGGGAGTGAACACTGAAGCTTTCTTT.

The genes are TRBV4-1 and TRBJ2-7, with 12 bases identical to TRBD2. Unmatched junction bases numbered 3, after V lost 1 base and J lost 2 bases. The CDR3 is 16 amino acids. The V gene's germline CDR1 is MGHRA and CDR2 YSYEKL. In DNA form, the CDR3 reads TGCGCCAGCAGCCAAGGGGGACTAGCGGGTGCCTACGAGCAGTACTTC. Translating it yields CASSQGGLAGAYEQYF.

The chain combines TRBV15 with TRBJ2-2; the match to TRBD1 covers 8 bases. Looked up from germline, CDR1 is LNHNV and CDR2 is YYDKDF (reference sequence). The V segment lost 5 bases and the J segment 2 bases; nucleotides outside the gene matches: 4. CDR3 length: 15 residues. The CDR3 loop is CATSHDRGNTGELFF. The CDR3 DNA is TGTGCCACCAGCCACGACAGGGGCAACACCGGGGAGCTGTTTTTT.

CDR3 amino acids: CASSYQREGEQYF. CDR3 bases: TGTGCCAGCAGTTATCAGCGGGAGGGGGAGCAGTACTTC. This chain connects TRBV12-3 or TRBV12-4 to TRBJ2-7, with 10 bases identical to TRBD2. V gave up 4 bases and J gave up 7 bases; unmatched junction bases: 4. This CDR3 comprises 13 residues.

The J gene is TRBJ2-5, the V gene TRBV7-2; TRBD1 matches at 7 bases. The CDR3 has 14 residues. Germline CDR1 reads SGHTA; CDR2 reads FQGNSA. After removal of 8 bases from V and 2 bases from J, the junction contained 8 bases not matched to a gene. CDR3 amino acids: CASGPRGPQETQYF. DNA of the CDR3: TGTGCCAGCGGCCCGAGGGGGCCTCAAGAGACCCAGTACTTC.

V gene TRBV20-1 combines with J gene TRBJ2-5; D is unclear. Trimming shortened V by 3 bases and J by 6 bases, and 11 bases separated the two germline ends. The CDR3 spans 12 residues. Germline V CDR1 and CDR2: DFQATT, SNEGSKA (reference sequence). CDR3 loop: CSASNRAKTQYF. The CDR3 DNA reads TGCAGTGCTAGTAACCGGGCCAAGACCCAGTACTTC.

This clonotype was counted once. CDR3 sequence (DNA): TGCAGTGCTAGAGTCGGGAAGGGTAGGGGGCAGTTCTTC. It encodes CSARVGKGRGQFF. The rearrangement joins TRBV20-1 to TRBJ2-1; TRBD1 or TRBD2 may be the D gene (5 bases each). This CDR3 region has 13 residues. Trimming shortened V by 1 base and J by 12 bases, and 16 bases separated the two germline ends. Per germline, CDR1 DFQATT and CDR2 SNEGSKA (reference sequence).

The V gene is TRBV11-2, the J gene TRBJ1-1; weak D call: TRBD1 (6 bases). The CDR3 consists of 15 residues. The V gene lost 0 bases and the J gene lost 3 bases, with 11 bases spanning the gap. The germline gives CDR1 SGHAT, CDR2 FQNNGV. The CDR3 DNA reads TGTGCCAGCAGCTTAGAAGGGGGAAGGTACACTGAAGCTTTCTTT. It specifies CASSLEGGRYTEAFF.

This clonotype is categorized as medium-sized. The CDR3 loop is CASSPGGTRDYEQYF. The CDR3 coding sequence is TGTGCCAGCAGCCCTGGCGGGACTCGCGACTACGAGCAGTACTTC. The chain joins TRBV28 to TRBJ2-7, with D possibly being TRBD2 (6 bases). The CDR3 has 15 amino acids. Trimming took off 6 bases at V and 3 bases at J, with 18 bases between the two ends. Germline lookup yields CDR1 MDHEN and CDR2 SYDVKM.

This clonotype was counted a single time. V usage is TRBV20-1 and J usage is TRBJ1-1; no firm D call. Trimming shortened V by 7 bases and J by 1 base, and 10 bases separated the two germline ends. In germline, CDR1 is DFQATT, CDR2 SNEGSKA (reference sequence). This CDR3 is built from 12 residues. CDR3 residues: CSDSATNTEAFF. The CDR3 DNA reads as TGCAGTGACTCAGCGACGAACACTGAAGCTTTCTTT.

The V call is TRBV2, the J call TRBJ1-2, with 7 bases identical to TRBD1. Trimming took 6 bases from V and 6 from J; bases not matched to a gene: 4. Germline V gene sequence: CDR1 SNHLY, CDR2 FYNNEI. The CDR3 covers 12 residues. In DNA form, the CDR3 reads TGTGCCAGCAGCTTAGACAGGGATGGCTACACCTTC. Translation: CASSLDRDGYTF. Full variable domain (rest looked up from reference TRBV2 and TRBJ1-2): EPEVTQTPSHQVTQMGQEVILRCVPISNHLYFYWYRQILGQKVEFLVSFYNNEISEKSEIFDDQFSVERPDGSNFTLKIRSTKLEDSAMYFCASSLDRDGYTFGSGTRLTVV.

The chain is built from TRBV20-1 and TRBJ2-3; D is unclear. The CDR3 totals 16 residues. The ends were cut back, 4 bases at V and 2 bases at J, with 19 bases in the middle. Germline V gene lookup returns CDR1 DFQATT and CDR2 SNEGSKA (reference sequence). CDR3 bases: TGCAGTGCTAAATACGGAAGGTATCGGGTCACAGATACGCAGTATTTT. The encoded protein is CSAKYGRYRVTDTQYF.

This chain links TRBV5-8 with TRBJ2-2; TRBD2 is a possible D gene (6 bases). CDR1 is SGHTS, CDR2 YDEGEE, per germline. Trimming cost V 3 bases and J 0 bases, with 12 bases left between them. This CDR3 has 16 amino acids. In DNA form, the CDR3 reads TGTGCCAGCAGCTCCGCCGGGACTTCGAACACCGGGGAGCTGTTTTTT. It is translated as CASSSAGTSNTGELFF.

The V gene is TRBV19, the J gene TRBJ2-3; 13 bases match TRBD2. Germline V gives CDR1 LNHDA, CDR2 SQIVND (reference sequence). This CDR3 is 16 amino acids long. The junction had 6 bases not matched to a gene; V was cut back by 7 bases and J by 2 bases. The DNA for the CDR3 is TGTGCCAGTACTTTACTAGCGGGAGGGTCCACAGATACGCAGTATTTT. The encoded protein is CASTLLAGGSTDTQYF.